This T cell receptor beta chain was identified during a study of primary melanoma T cells and metastatic recurrence. TCRdb keeps only in-frame clones here, not all; method: immunoSEQ multiplex PCR. The sample has approximately 3,100 clones; roughly 86% are singletons. To note about this clone: Its antigen is unidentified.

The CDR3 runs to 13 residues. V shed 3 bases and J shed 0 bases, with 5 bases lying between them. CDR1 LNHDA and CDR2 SQIVND come from the germline V gene (reference sequence). Overall study results and limits: T-cell fraction over 20% seemed protective regardless of ulceration or nodes.

The chain uses TRBV19 and TRBJ1-2; D not resolved. Sequences were obtained from melanoma tumor tissue. This sequence originates from a human donor with melanoma. CDR3 sequence reads: CASSILSNYGYTF. The DNA for the CDR3 is TGTGCCAGTAGTATTCTTTCTAACTATGGCTACACCTTC. Full variable domain (outside the CDR3, taken from reference TRBV19 and TRBJ1-2): DGGITQSPKYLFRKEGQNVTLSCEQNLNHDAMYWYRQDPGQGLRLIYYSQIVNDFQKGDIAEGYSVSREKKESFPLTVTSAQKNPTAFYLCASSILSNYGYTFGSGTRLTVV.